This T cell receptor (beta chain) was sequenced for a study of OX40 agonist ivuxolimab in advanced cancers. About the research overall: A male proportion of around 86% was recorded, with mean age approximately 57 years and range roughly 23 to 85. Findings of the study overall: Several nonresponders also turned out to have low normalized T-cell clonal expansion.

Assay used: immunoSEQ multiplex PCR; TCRdb lists only in-frame clones, some missing. The top ten clones hold around 1.9% of a sample with 80,000 or so clones, roughly 87% of them seen once. The junction had 5 bases not matched to a gene; V was cut back by 3 bases and J by 7 bases. The CDR3 contains 15 residues. Germline CDR1 and CDR2: SNHLY and FYNNEI. Comment on this clone: What it binds is unknown.

The sequence came from an adult with an advanced solid tumor such as melanoma, head and neck, liver or kidney cancer. The gene calls are TRBV2 and TRBJ2-1; 11 bases agree with TRBD1. Sequences were derived from CD4+ or CD8+ T cells sorted from blood, sampled in a trial of the OX40 agonist ivuxolimab. DNA for the CDR3: TGTGCCAGCAGTGAGGACAGGGGGCCTTTTAATGAGCAGTTCTTC. Translated: CASSEDRGPFNEQFF. The variable domain in full, with the rest retrieved from reference TRBV2 and TRBJ2-1, is EPEVTQTPSHQVTQMGQEVILRCVPISNHLYFYWYRQILGQKVEFLVSFYNNEISEKSEIFDDQFSVERPDGSNFTLKIRSTKLEDSAMYFCASSEDRGPFNEQFFGPGTRLTVL.